Here is one T cell receptor (beta chain) with its context. This entry belongs to a study of technical replicates of blood from several donors. Assay used: immunoSEQ multiplex PCR; TCRdb lists only in-frame clones, some missing. Found here are roughly 57,000 clones, 90% to 95% of them singletons; the top ten hold 2.5% to 4%. Germline V gene data show CDR1 as SGHRS and CDR2 as YFSETQ. The length of the CDR3 is 14 residues. V shed 4 bases, J shed 3 bases, and the junction held 5 bases outside the gene matches. The clonotype comes from a human donor in good health. Some clones in this sample may be carry-over from other donors' samples. The chain employs TRBV5-1 and TRBJ2-3; 7 bases line up with TRBD1. Sequencing was carried out using PBMCs. The CDR3 DNA reads as TGCGCCAGCAGCGAGACAGGGATGACAGATACGCAGTATTTT. Encoded protein: CASSETGMTDTQYF.